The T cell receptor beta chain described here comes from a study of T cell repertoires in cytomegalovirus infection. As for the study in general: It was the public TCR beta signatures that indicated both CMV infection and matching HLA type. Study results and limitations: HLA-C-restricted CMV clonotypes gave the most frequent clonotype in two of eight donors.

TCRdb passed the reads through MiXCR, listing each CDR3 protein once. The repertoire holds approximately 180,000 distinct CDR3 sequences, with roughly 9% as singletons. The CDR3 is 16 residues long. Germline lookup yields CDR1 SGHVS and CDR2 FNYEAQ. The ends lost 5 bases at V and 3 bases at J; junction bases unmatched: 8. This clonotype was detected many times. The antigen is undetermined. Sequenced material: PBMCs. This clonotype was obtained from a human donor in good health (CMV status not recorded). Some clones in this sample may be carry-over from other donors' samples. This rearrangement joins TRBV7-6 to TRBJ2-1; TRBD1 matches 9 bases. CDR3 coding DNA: TGTGCCAGCAGCAGTACCGGGACAGGGTTCTACAATGAGCAGTTCTTC. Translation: CASSSTGTGFYNEQFF.